These T cell receptor beta chains were read from a single sample in a study of cytomegalovirus exposure and HLA in healthy donors. The table came from immunoSEQ multiplex PCR; TCRdb's copy has only in-frame clones and leaves some out. Here the sample spans about 150,000 clones, 72% being singletons. The sequenced sample was PBMCs. The source of these receptors is a man between 40 and 49 years old in good health and CMV-seronegative. CDR3s leave out the opening cysteine and the closing phenylalanine or tryptophan. Where a row states a size, it is once, few, many or the class of an expanded clone; other rows omit it.

clone size | V gene | CDR3 protein
NA | TRBV6-5 | ASRPDRSGANVLT
few | TRBV2 | ASSPDGQSNQPQH
NA | TRBV5-1 | ASRAQAQETQY
NA | TRBV14 | ASSQVLTGDEQY
NA | TRBV4-1 | ASSQPAGRCEAF
once | TRBV7-8 | ASSMDRGGWGRQY
NA | TRBV10-2 | ASSEREQREAF
NA | TRBV5-1 | ASRRENYEQY
NA | TRBV4-3 | ASSQDPGQPTDTQY
NA | TRBV6-6 | ASRDRGEQPQH
many | TRBV6-5 | ASSYSTGRHTGELF
NA | TRBV5-1 | ASSLEGARREQY
NA | TRBV30 | ACSPVGQFGEKLF
NA | TRBV4-1 | ASSPGQFNQPQH
few | TRBV7-3 | ASSLGRGQVNEQF
NA | TRBV11-2 | ASSDVKGGRNTIY
few | TRBV2 | ASSARGGQGDTQY